Below, one T cell receptor (beta chain) is given with its context. No antigen is known for it. In nominal health when sampled, donors likely had unrecorded immune exposures nonetheless. Researchers ran the PCR with 60 Vbeta and 13 Jbeta primers. Method: immunoSEQ multiplex PCR; TCRdb's copy keeps in-frame clones and lacks some. The data show some 94,000 clones, just under 70% seen once. These data originate in a study of cytomegalovirus exposure and HLA in healthy donors. Study conclusions and caveats: Cytomegalovirus status was reportedly diagnosed by the classifier with high sensitivity and specificity.

CDR1 SEHNR and CDR2 FQNEAQ come from the germline V gene (reference sequence). The germline V and J ends were trimmed by 4 bases and 7 bases, with 10 bases remaining between them. CDR3 length: 13 amino acids. This receptor was taken from a man in his forties or fifties in good health and CMV-seronegative. The rearrangement links TRBV7-9 to TRBJ1-4; D may be TRBD1 (5 bases). Sequencing was carried out using PBMCs. In DNA form, the CDR3 reads TGTGCCAGCAGCTCAGGACATGGTGAAAAACTGTTTTTT. It encodes CASSSGHGEKLFF.